Sequencing of this T cell receptor (beta chain) was carried out in a study of siplizumab effects on memory and regulatory T cells. The CDR3 is 17 amino acids. Each sample yielded about 9.2 x 10^4 assayed TCR templates. Measured with immunoSEQ multiplex PCR; TCRdb has only the in-frame clones, and not every one. The table lists tens of thousands of clones, approximately 93% of them singletons. Sequences were obtained from CD8+ T cells sorted from blood. The clonotype originates from a human donor in good health. V is TRBV21-1 and J is TRBJ2-7; TRBD1 is the table's D call, not checked against the DNA. TRBV21-1 is a recognized pseudogene. DNA for the CDR3: TGTGCCAGCAGCAAAGAGCGACGACAGGGGACCGACTACGAGCAGTACTTC. As protein: CASSKERRQGTDYEQYF.